The 20 T cell receptor beta chains below come from one sample, sequenced in a study of vaccination effects on CD4 cells after COVID-19. Using immunoSEQ multiplex PCR, the repertoire was profiled, and TCRdb retains in-frame clones only, with some absent. The data hold fewer than 85,000 clones, with less than 80% observed a single time. These TCRs are of unknown antigen specificity. In the ViraFEST assay, antigen-specific CD4+ clonotypes were identified by expansion after peptide-pool stimulation. CD4+ T cell isolation took place after approximately 11 days of culture. Two-dose vaccination with either BNT162b2 or mRNA-1273 was given to the participants. The sequences come from CD4+ T cells from PBMCs cultured with HCoV-OC43 spike peptides, collected after COVID-19 vaccination. Subset of the sample: HCoV-OC43 spike overlapping peptide pool stimulation. Source of these receptors: a human donor who received a COVID-19 vaccine.

The chain has TRBV19 and TRBJ1-6; no reliable D call. The length of the CDR3 is 14 residues. Per the germline V gene, CDR1 is LNHDA and CDR2 is SQIVND (reference sequence). The V gene lost 6 bases and the J gene lost 6 bases, with 12 bases spanning the gap. The CDR3 is CASSPPIRNSPLHF. CDR3 nucleotide sequence: TGTGCCAGTAGCCCTCCAATACGTAATTCACCCCTCCACTTT.

The chain links TRBV12-3 or TRBV12-4 to TRBJ1-2; TRBD1 is a possible D gene (6 bases). Deletions cut 7 bases from V and 5 bases from J, with 14 bases between. This CDR3 has 13 residues. The CDR3 DNA is TGTGCCAGCACCAGAGATAGGGGGTATGGCTACACCTTC. It yields the protein CASTRDRGYGYTF.

The gene calls are TRBV5-1 and TRBJ1-1, with 11 bases fitting TRBD1. Trimming cost V 0 bases and J 11 bases; bases outside gene matches: 3. Germline values: CDR1 SGHRS, CDR2 YFSETQ. CDR3 length: 13 amino acids. CDR3 residues: CASSLEGQGVAFF. As DNA, the CDR3 is TGCGCCAGCAGCTTGGAGGGACAGGGGGTGGCTTTCTTT.

This clone has only one observation. V and J are TRBV7-8 and TRBJ2-1; tentative D call: TRBD1 (5 bases). CDR3 length equals 14 residues. Trimming removed 3 bases from V and 7 bases from J, with 13 bases in between. Germline values: CDR1 SGHVS, CDR2 FQNEAQ. CDR3 in DNA: TGTGCCAGCAGCTTCAGGGCCGTTACGAATGAGCAGTTCTTC. It yields the protein CASSFRAVTNEQFF.

CDR3 loop: CASSWGTESYGYTF. For the CDR3, the DNA is TGTGCCAGCAGTTGGGGGACCGAGAGCTATGGCTACACCTTC. The chain links TRBV28 to TRBJ1-2; maybe TRBD1 (5 bases). Germline loops: CDR1 MDHEN, CDR2 SYDVKM. The CDR3 loop spans 14 amino acids. Trimming stripped 4 bases from V and 4 bases from J, with 13 bases between.

This chain uses TRBV3-1 (or the pseudogene TRBV3-2) with TRBJ2-2; TRBD1 aligns across 7 bases. V lost 0 bases, J lost 2 bases, and 12 bases stayed unmatched. CDR3 length equals 19 residues. Germline-derived CDR1 and CDR2 are LGHDT and YNNKEL (reference sequence). CDR3 sequence: CASSQDRPRTGLNTGELFF. DNA of the CDR3: TGTGCCAGCAGCCAAGACCGCCCCCGGACAGGCCTTAACACCGGGGAGCTGTTTTTT.

The gene calls are TRBV18 and TRBJ2-1; 8 positions match TRBD2. The V segment lost 0 bases and the J segment 3 bases; nucleotides outside the gene matches: 4. The CDR3 spans 16 residues. Per the germline V gene, CDR1 is KGHSH and CDR2 is LQKENI. The CDR3 here is CASSPPGGGNYNEQFF. The CDR3 nucleotides read TGTGCCAGCTCACCACCGGGCGGGGGGAACTACAATGAGCAGTTCTTC.

The rearrangement joins TRBV5-1 to TRBJ2-2, with 7 bases that match TRBD2. From germline, CDR1 is SGHRS and CDR2 YFSETQ. This CDR3 has 16 residues. The V and J ends lost 3 bases and 2 bases, in that order; junction bases with no gene match: 7. The CDR3 nucleotides are TGCGCCAGCAGCTCGCTAAGCGGGGCCAACACCGGGGAGCTGTTTTTT. Protein: CASSSLSGANTGELFF.

This chain joins TRBV2 and TRBJ1-1; D might be TRBD1 (5 bases). Germline CDR1 reads SNHLY; CDR2 reads FYNNEI. V lost 6 bases to trimming and J lost 3 bases, with 14 bases between them. The CDR3 is 14 amino acids. CDR3 in DNA: TGTGCCAGCAGCGATCAGGGCCGGTACACTGAAGCTTTCTTT. Residues: CASSDQGRYTEAFF.

The chain couples TRBV29-1 to TRBJ2-3; D may be TRBD2 (6 bases). The V end lost 7 bases, the J end lost 5 bases, and 16 bases lay between the germline ends. CDR1 and CDR2 from the germline V gene are SQVTM and ANQGSEA. This CDR3 spans 13 amino acids. This CDR3 is CSGIRGMIDTQYF. The CDR3 DNA reads TGCAGCGGGATACGGGGGATGATAGATACGCAGTATTTT.

V usage is TRBV24-1 and J usage is TRBJ2-3; 8 bases match TRBD1. The V gene end was trimmed by 7 bases and the J gene end by 2 bases; junction bases not matched to a gene: 1. The CDR3 totals 13 residues. CDR1 KGHDR and CDR2 SFDVKD come from the germline V gene. The CDR3 DNA follows: TGTGCCACCAGCCAGGGGGCCACAGATACGCAGTATTTT. Translated: CATSQGATDTQYF.

As for this clone: At the DNA level, this CDR3 is encoded by other sequences in the same sample as well. The V gene is TRBV10-2, the J gene TRBJ1-2; 8 bases are shared with TRBD1. This CDR3 spans 13 amino acids. J was trimmed by 2 bases and V by 8 bases; bases with no gene match: 4. The germline gives CDR1 WSHSY, CDR2 SAAADI. CDR3 sequence: CASRQGLNYGYTF. The DNA for the CDR3 is TGCGCCAGCCGACAGGGGCTGAACTATGGCTACACCTTC.

The CDR3 loop reads CASSPPVWPTGELFF. CDR3 sequence (DNA): TGTGCCAGCTCACCCCCGGTATGGCCCACCGGGGAGCTGTTTTTT. The chain recombines TRBV18 with TRBJ2-2, with D uncertain. Germline CDR1 is KGHSH and CDR2 is LQKENI. V was pared by 3 bases and J by 4 bases, with 12 bases between. The length of the CDR3 is 15 residues.

V is TRBV24-1 and J is TRBJ2-1; 10 nucleotides agree with TRBD1. CDR3 length: 15 amino acids. Germline lookup yields CDR1 KGHDR and CDR2 SFDVKD. Germline trimming cut 4 bases from V and 5 bases from J; bases unmatched to any gene: 4. The CDR3 loop is CATSDSGTGDNEQFF. The CDR3 coding sequence is TGTGCCACCAGTGACTCCGGGACAGGGGACAATGAGCAGTTCTTC.

The CDR3: CATSRALQGADTEAFF. The CDR3 DNA is TGTGCCACCAGCAGAGCCCTACAGGGGGCGGACACTGAAGCTTTCTTT. The rearrangement links TRBV15 to TRBJ1-1; 9 bases match TRBD1. Trimming removed 1 base from V and 3 bases from J; junction bases left unmatched: 6. This CDR3 has 16 residues. In germline, CDR1 is LNHNV, CDR2 YYDKDF (reference sequence). Combining the CDR3 with reference TRBV15 and TRBJ1-1 gives the whole variable domain DAMVIQNPRYQVTQFGKPVTLSCSQTLNHNVMYWYQQKSSQAPKLLFHYYDKDFNNEADTPDNFQSRRPNTSFCFLDIRSPGLGDTAMYLCATSRALQGADTEAFFGQGTRLTVV.

This clone appeared a few times. The chain has TRBV5-8 and TRBJ1-1; tentative D call: TRBD1 (6 bases). Between the trimmed V and J ends, which lost 7 bases and 2 bases, there was a span of 24 bases. Germline values: CDR1 SGHTS, CDR2 YDEGEE. This CDR3 spans 17 amino acids. As DNA, the CDR3 is TGTGCCAGCCCAACTATAGACGGGGGGCCCCAAAACACTGAAGCTTTCTTT. Its protein is CASPTIDGGPQNTEAFF. Variable domain in full (rest from reference TRBV5-8 and TRBJ1-1): EAGVTQSPTHLIKTRGQQATLRCSPISGHTSVYWYQQALGLGLQFLLWYDEGEERNRGNFPPRFSGRQFPNYSSELNVNALELEDSALYLCASPTIDGGPQNTEAFFGQGTRLTVV.

The chain uses TRBV6-5 and TRBJ2-5; D is perhaps TRBD1 (5 bases). V was cut by 0 bases and J by 5 bases, with 10 bases left in between. Germline-derived CDR1 and CDR2 are MNHEY and SVGAGI. The CDR3 totals 14 residues. CDR3 sequence reads: CASSYSRVAETQYF. The CDR3 DNA reads TGTGCCAGCAGTTACTCCAGGGTCGCTGAGACCCAGTACTTC.

The gene calls are TRBV6-5 and TRBJ1-6; no clear D gene. CDR3 length: 15 residues. V lost 2 bases and J lost 7, with 12 bases in between. Germline V CDR1 and CDR2: MNHEY, SVGAGI. DNA for the CDR3: TGTGCCAGCAGTTACGTGACATCTGCCAATTCACCCCTCCACTTT. It yields the protein CASSYVTSANSPLHF.

The J gene is TRBJ2-5, the V gene TRBV30, with unresolved D. The V end lost 2 bases, the J end lost 0 bases, and 4 bases lay between the germline ends. The germline CDR1 and CDR2 sequences are GTSNPN and SVGIG (reference sequence). The CDR3 has 12 amino acids. The CDR3 coding sequence is TGTGCCTGGAGTCTGGACCAAGAGACCCAGTACTTC. Its protein is CAWSLDQETQYF.

This clone has only one observation. J is TRBJ1-1 and V is TRBV7-3, with D possibly TRBD1 on 5 matching bases. The CDR3 has 14 residues. The V end was cut by 5 bases, the J end by 4 bases, with 14 bases between. Germline V lookup: CDR1 SGHTA, CDR2 FQGTGA. CDR3 DNA: TGTGCCAGCAGCAGGGGTGGTCCGAGCACTGAAGCTTTCTTT. Protein product: CASSRGGPSTEAFF. The variable domain in full, with the rest retrieved from reference TRBV7-3 and TRBJ1-1, is GAGVSQTPSNKVTEKGKYVELRCDPISGHTALYWYRQSLGQGPEFLIYFQGTGAADDSGLPNDRFFAVRPEGSVSTLKIQRTERGDSAVYLCASSRGGPSTEAFFGQGTRLTVV.